This T cell receptor beta chain was captured by sequencing in a study of human T cells and chemical hapten exposure. Study background: Cases of alopecia areata, totalis or universalis occurred in a predominantly female patient group. Study-level points and caveats: Given that the donors had alopecia, their immune response may differ from that seen in healthy people.

Separate cDNA molecules received unique molecular identifiers, which the library attached to them. Per the authors' pipeline: Ranging from about 23,224 to 750,000, TCR counts per sample had a median value of 95,638. TCRdb called the RACE reads again in MiXCR, with one record for every CDR3 protein. These V and J calls originate from TCRdb's pipeline instead of the authors' own analysis. The sample has around 110,000 distinct CDR3 sequences, 9% to 13% seen once. CDR3 size: 16 residues. V lost 5 bases to trimming and J lost 2 bases, with 16 bases between them. Germline CDR1 reads LNHDA; CDR2 reads SQIVND (reference sequence). The time point: patch test 1, 2 weeks after DPC sensitization. Treatment meaning: therapeutic diphenylcyclopropenone sensitization with weekly scalp DPC. This clonotype was observed at least ten times. The antigen remains undetermined.

The material sequenced was whole blood, taken in connection with sensitization to the hapten diphenylcyclopropenone (DPC). This clonotype originated in a woman between 50 and 59 years old with alopecia areata. Some clones in this sample may be carry-over from other donors' samples. The chain couples TRBV19 to TRBJ1-5, with D uncertain. CDR3 protein: CASSADLGRGNQPQHF. CDR3 DNA: TGTGCCAGTAGTGCCGACCTCGGGAGAGGCAATCAGCCCCAGCATTTT. The complete variable domain, with remaining parts taken from reference TRBV19 and TRBJ1-5, reads DGGITQSPKYLFRKEGQNVTLSCEQNLNHDAMYWYRQDPGQGLRLIYYSQIVNDFQKGDIAEGYSVSREKKESFPLTVTSAQKNPTAFYLCASSADLGRGNQPQHFGDGTRLSIL.